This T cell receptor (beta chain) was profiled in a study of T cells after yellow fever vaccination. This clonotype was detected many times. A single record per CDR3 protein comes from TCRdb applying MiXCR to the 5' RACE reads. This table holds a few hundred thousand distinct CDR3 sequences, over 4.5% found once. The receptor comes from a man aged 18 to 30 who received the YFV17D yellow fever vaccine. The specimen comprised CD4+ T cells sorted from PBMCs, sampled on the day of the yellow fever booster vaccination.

CDR3: CASSSYGTESGNEQFF. In DNA form, the CDR3 reads TGCGCCAGCAGCTCCTACGGGACGGAGAGTGGCAATGAGCAGTTCTTC. J is TRBJ2-1 and V is TRBV5-1; D is perhaps TRBD1 or TRBD2 (5 bases each). Germline V gene lookup returns CDR1 SGHRS and CDR2 YFSETQ. CDR3 length equals 16 residues. Deletions cut 3 bases from V and 6 bases from J, with 19 bases between.